These 27 T cell receptor beta chains were sequenced from one sample in a study of metastatic and nonmetastatic thyroid tumors. TCRdb reassembled clones from the PCR reads with MiXCR. The table lists about 20,000 clones, 24% of them singletons. Each patient went into thyroid surgery without having received any treatment. What was sequenced was tumor tissue. The receptors were sampled from a female donor with papillary thyroid cancer or a benign thyroid nodule (not recorded which). Some clones in this sample may be carry-over from other donors' samples.

This clone has a handful of counts. One base away lies a much larger clone, so this may be a sequencing read error. The chain links TRBV7-9 to TRBJ2-3; 10 positions match TRBD2. The junction had 3 bases not matched to a gene; V was cut back by 0 bases and J by 9 bases. CDR1 is SEHNR, CDR2 FQNEAQ, per germline (reference sequence). The CDR3 contains 14 residues. CDR3 in amino acids: CASSLAGTSVTQYF. Written as DNA, the CDR3 is TGTGCCAGCAGCTTAGCCGGGACTAGCGTCACGCAGTATTTT. The full variable domain, with the rest looked up from reference TRBV7-9 and TRBJ2-3, is DTGVSQNPRHKITKRGQNVTFRCDPISEHNRLYWYRQTLGQGPEFLTYFQNEAQLEKSRLLSDRFSAERPKGSFSTLEIQRTEQGDSAMYLCASSLAGTSVTQYFGPGTRLTVL.

The gene calls are TRBV10-1 and TRBJ2-4; D perhaps matches TRBD2 (5 bases). Per the germline V gene, CDR1 is WNHNN and CDR2 is SYGVQD (reference sequence). This CDR3 region has 14 residues. Trimming stripped 6 bases from V and 8 bases from J, with 17 bases between. The CDR3 nucleotides are TGCGCCAGCAGCGAGGGAAGGATGGTAGACATTCAGTACTTC. Translating it yields CASSEGRMVDIQYF.

This clone was detected many times. The J gene is TRBJ2-1, the V gene TRBV11-3; D unclear. V was pared by 1 base and J by 4 bases, with 5 bases between. The V gene's germline CDR1 is SGHNT and CDR2 YENEEA. This CDR3 has 13 residues. CDR3: CASSLGNYNEQFF. DNA of the CDR3: TGTGCCAGCAGCTTAGGGAATTACAATGAGCAGTTCTTC.

This clone was found many times. The chain joins TRBV5-6 to TRBJ1-1, with a weak D call TRBD1 (5 bases). Trimming took 4 bases from V and 1 from J, leaving 8 bases between them. Looked up from germline, CDR1 is SGHDT and CDR2 is YYEEEE. The CDR3 is made up of 13 amino acids. Here the CDR3 reads CASSPGGNTEAFF. The CDR3 nucleotides are TGTGCCAGCAGCCCCGGGGGGAACACTGAAGCTTTCTTT.

This clone has a count of ten or more. V and J are TRBV7-9 and TRBJ1-1; D is undetermined. Trimming shortened V by 2 bases and J by 0 bases, and 7 bases separated the two germline ends. CDR1 SEHNR and CDR2 FQNEAQ come from the germline V gene (reference sequence). This CDR3 comprises 14 residues. CDR3 in amino acids: CASSLLSVNTEAFF. For the CDR3, the DNA is TGTGCCAGCAGCTTATTGTCGGTGAACACTGAAGCTTTCTTT.

This clone came up many times. This chain uses TRBV7-2 with TRBJ2-5; D uncertain. V was trimmed by 4 bases and J by 5 bases, leaving 11 bases between them. The CDR3 runs to 13 residues. The germline V gene encodes CDR1 SGHTA and CDR2 FQGNSA. In DNA form, the CDR3 reads TGTGCCAGCAGCTCGGGCCCCGGGGAGACCCAGTACTTC. Its translation: CASSSGPGETQYF.

This clone was seen just once. Since a much larger clone is just one base distant, this may be a read error. Distinct nucleotide sequences in the sample also encode this CDR3. This chain connects TRBV20-1 to TRBJ2-2; 9 bases agree with TRBD1. Germline V CDR1 and CDR2: DFQATT, SNEGSKA (reference sequence). This CDR3 has 16 residues. The CDR3 DNA follows: TGCAGTGCCATGGAACAGGGGGCCTTGAACACCGGGGAGCTTTTTTTT. It yields the protein CSAMEQGALNTGELFF.

The gene calls are TRBV11-3 and TRBJ2-1, with D unclear. From germline, CDR1 is SGHNT and CDR2 YENEEA. V was cut by 3 bases and J by 9 bases, with 6 bases left in between. This CDR3 contains 11 residues. The CDR3 protein is CASSFGREQFF. In DNA form, the CDR3 reads TGTGCCAGCAGCTTCGGACGTGAGCAGTTCTTC. The full variable domain, completed using reference TRBV11-3 and TRBJ2-1, is EAGVVQSPRYKIIEKKQPVAFWCNPISGHNTLYWYLQNLGQGPELLIRYENEEAVDDSQLPKDRFSAERLKGVDSTLKIQPAELGDSAVYLCASSFGREQFFGPGTRLTVL.

The chain links TRBV27 to TRBJ2-1; no firm D call. From germline, CDR1 is MNHEY and CDR2 SMNVEV (reference sequence). Trimming removed 5 bases from V and 0 bases from J, with 11 bases in between. CDR3 length equals 15 residues. The CDR3 protein is CASSGSESSYNEQFF. CDR3 nucleotides: TGTGCCAGCAGTGGCTCGGAGAGCTCCTACAATGAGCAGTTCTTC.

The V gene is TRBV30, the J gene TRBJ2-2, with TRBD2 matching 8 bases. Germline V gene lookup returns CDR1 GTSNPN and CDR2 SVGIG (reference sequence). The CDR3 runs to 15 residues. Trimming at V came to 3 bases and at J to 6 bases, leaving 9 bases not matched to a gene. The CDR3 DNA follows: TGTGCCTGGAGCCCCGGGACTAGGAGCGCCGGGGAGCTGTTTTTT. Protein: CAWSPGTRSAGELFF.

The sample holds many counts of this clone. This clone may be a read error of a much larger clone one base away. The rearrangement uses TRBV6-5 and TRBJ2-7; D is unresolved. The CDR3 runs to 11 residues. The V end lost 2 bases, the J end lost 6 bases, and 5 bases lay between the germline ends. The germline gives CDR1 MNHEY, CDR2 SVGAGI. CDR3: CASSYLVEQYF. As DNA, the CDR3 is TGTGCCAGCAGTTACCTGGTCGAGCAGTACTTC.

This clone was seen many times. The CDR3 coding sequence is TGCAGTGCTAGACCGCGCGGGAGACCCTACGAGCAGTACTTC. Translating it yields CSARPRGRPYEQYF. V gene TRBV20-1 combines with J gene TRBJ2-7; 7 positions match TRBD2. This CDR3 spans 14 amino acids. Trimming at V came to 2 bases and at J to 2 bases, leaving 6 bases not matched to a gene. Germline CDR1 DFQATT, CDR2 SNEGSKA (reference sequence).

The chain is built from TRBV3-1 and TRBJ2-2; a possible D gene is TRBD1 (5 bases). Germline V CDR1 and CDR2: LGHDT, YNNKEL (reference sequence). The germline V and J ends were trimmed by 1 base and 6 bases, with 9 bases remaining between them. CDR3 length: 14 amino acids. The CDR3 sequence is CASSQVAGSGELFF. In DNA form, the CDR3 reads TGTGCCAGCAGCCAAGTGGCAGGGTCCGGGGAGCTGTTTTTT.

This sequence joins TRBV30 and TRBJ1-4, with 9 nucleotides matching TRBD1. This CDR3 region has 15 residues. Germline values: CDR1 GTSNPN, CDR2 SVGIG (reference sequence). Germline trimming cut 0 bases from V and 4 bases from J; bases unmatched to any gene: 3. DNA for the CDR3: TGTGCCTGGAGTGTACAGGGGGCCGGTAATGAAAAACTGTTTTTT. It is translated as CAWSVQGAGNEKLFF.

This clone turned up a few times. CDR3 in amino acids: CASSLDLGGFQETQYF. CDR3 bases: TGTGCCAGCAGCTTAGATCTGGGGGGATTCCAAGAGACCCAGTACTTC. The chain employs TRBV11-2 and TRBJ2-5; D perhaps matches TRBD2 (6 bases). The V gene's germline CDR1 is SGHAT and CDR2 FQNNGV. V lost 0 bases and J 1 base, leaving 12 bases between the germline ends. This CDR3 region has 16 residues.

This clone is judged medium-sized (0.01 to 0.1%). The V gene is TRBV7-9, the J gene TRBJ2-7; no firm D call. This CDR3 is 11 amino acids long. Trimming removed 3 bases from V and 3 bases from J, with 3 bases in between. The germline CDR1 and CDR2 sequences are SEHNR and FQNEAQ (reference sequence). The CDR3 region is CASSFLYEQYF. The CDR3 DNA sequence: TGTGCCAGCAGCTTCCTCTACGAGCAGTACTTC.

There are a few counts of this clone. The chain couples TRBV2 to TRBJ2-7, with D tentatively TRBD1 or TRBD2 (5 bases each). Per germline, CDR1 SNHLY and CDR2 FYNNEI. The CDR3 is 13 residues long. The V end lost 9 bases, the J end lost 2 bases, and 14 bases lay between the germline ends. CDR3 sequence reads: CASGTGRPYEQYF. As DNA, the CDR3 is TGTGCCAGTGGGACGGGTAGACCCTACGAGCAGTACTTC.

This clone was observed at least ten times. The CDR3 reads CASSHNVGRAFYNEQFF. CDR3 sequence (DNA): TGCGCCAGCAGCCATAATGTCGGGAGGGCCTTTTACAATGAGCAGTTCTTC. The chain uses TRBV4-1 and TRBJ2-1, with 8 bases matching TRBD2. Per germline, CDR1 MGHRA and CDR2 YSYEKL. Unmatched junction bases numbered 11, after V lost 3 bases and J lost 4 bases. This CDR3 contains 17 residues.

At least ten counts were recorded for this clone. This sequence joins TRBV5-4 and TRBJ2-3; 8 bases are shared with TRBD2. Germline assignment: CDR1 SGHNT and CDR2 YYREEE (reference sequence). The junction had 9 bases not matched to a gene; V was cut back by 3 bases and J by 0 bases. The CDR3 is 17 residues long. The DNA for the CDR3 is TGTGCCAGCAGCTCCCGGGAGGGCTTCTGGAGCACAGATACGCAGTATTTT. As protein: CASSSREGFWSTDTQYF.

This sequence joins TRBV28 and TRBJ1-6; TRBD1 aligns across 7 bases. The CDR3 spans 15 residues. V trimming: 5 bases; J trimming: 7 bases; junction bases outside the gene matches: 8. CDR1 and CDR2 (germline): MDHEN, SYDVKM. CDR3 nucleotide sequence: TGTGCCAGCAGTCCGACGCAGGGGGGGAATTCACCCCTCCACTTT. Its protein product is CASSPTQGGNSPLHF. The full variable domain, rest sourced from reference TRBV28 and TRBJ1-6, is DVKVTQSSRYLVKRTGEKVFLECVQDMDHENMFWYRQDPGLGLRLIYFSYDVKMKEKGDIPEGYSVSREKKERFSLILESASTNQTSMYLCASSPTQGGNSPLHFGNGTRLTVT.

The chain couples TRBV20-1 to TRBJ1-6; 10 bases agree with TRBD1. Trimming cost V 6 bases and J 7 bases; bases outside gene matches: 3. Per germline, CDR1 DFQATT and CDR2 SNEGSKA (reference sequence). The CDR3 is 13 residues long. CDR3 loop: CSATGGGNSPLHF. As DNA, the CDR3 is TGCAGTGCGACAGGGGGCGGGAATTCACCCCTCCACTTT.

The chain joins TRBV12-3 or TRBV12-4 to TRBJ1-5; TRBD1 matches 9 bases. CDR3 length equals 14 residues. Germline trimming cut 4 bases from V and 5 bases from J; bases unmatched to any gene: 3. CDR3 loop: CASSSGTGHQPQHF. Here the CDR3 DNA reads TGTGCCAGCAGTTCCGGGACAGGGCATCAGCCCCAGCATTTT.

The V and J genes are TRBV2 and TRBJ1-1; D is perhaps TRBD1 (6 bases). From germline, CDR1 is SNHLY and CDR2 FYNNEI. V gave up 7 bases and J gave up 7 bases, with 25 bases separating them. This CDR3 comprises 16 residues. DNA of the CDR3: TGTGCCAGCAACAGGGAACCAGGGGCAAGGGAAAATGAAGCTTTCTTT. It yields the protein CASNREPGARENEAFF. Full variable domain (remainder filled in from reference TRBV2 and TRBJ1-1): EPEVTQTPSHQVTQMGQEVILRCVPISNHLYFYWYRQILGQKVEFLVSFYNNEISEKSEIFDDQFSVERPDGSNFTLKIRSTKLEDSAMYFCASNREPGARENEAFFGQGTRLTVV.

The V call is TRBV11-2, the J call TRBJ2-1; 10 bases map to TRBD2. Germline CDR1 is SGHAT and CDR2 is FQNNGV. The junction had 13 bases not matched to a gene; V was cut back by 5 bases and J by 3 bases. This CDR3 comprises 18 residues. The CDR3 is CASSESLLSGRVYNEQFF. The CDR3 DNA is TGTGCCAGCAGCGAGAGCCTACTAAGCGGGAGGGTCTACAATGAGCAGTTCTTC.

By its share, this clone is medium-sized. This chain connects TRBV7-9 to TRBJ2-7, with no clear D. The CDR3 runs to 12 residues. Looked up from germline, CDR1 is SEHNR and CDR2 is FQNEAQ (reference sequence). Trimming stripped 3 bases from V and 1 base from J, with 4 bases between. Here the CDR3 reads CASSFSSYEQYF. Here the CDR3 DNA reads TGTGCCAGCAGCTTTTCATCCTACGAGCAGTACTTC. Drawing the rest from reference TRBV7-9 and TRBJ2-7, the complete variable domain is DTGVSQNPRHKITKRGQNVTFRCDPISEHNRLYWYRQTLGQGPEFLTYFQNEAQLEKSRLLSDRFSAERPKGSFSTLEIQRTEQGDSAMYLCASSFSSYEQYFGPGTRLTVT.

Ten or more counts support this clone. The same CDR3 is also encoded by other DNA sequences in this sample. This chain uses TRBV12-3 or TRBV12-4 with TRBJ2-2, with D unresolved. Trimming left V 6 bases short and J 1 base short, with 6 bases between. This CDR3 contains 13 residues. The DNA for the CDR3 is TGTGCCAGCAGCCGGATGAACACCGGGGAGCTGTTTTTT. Encoded protein: CASSRMNTGELFF.

Concerning this clone: A junction end diverges from the germline sequence, so it may reflect a read error. The J gene is TRBJ2-5, the V gene TRBV3-1; D uncertain. The germline V gene encodes CDR1 LGHDT and CDR2 YNNKEL (reference sequence). The CDR3 sequence is 14 residues long. This CDR3 reads CAISQADLIETQYF. The CDR3 DNA follows: TGTGCCATCAGCCAAGCTGATTTAATAGAGACCCAGTACTTC.